Sequencing of this T cell receptor (beta chain) was carried out in a study of PD-L1 blockade in urothelial cancer. Libraries were prepared by immunoSEQ multiplex PCR; TCRdb keeps only in-frame clonotypes and omits some of them. This repertoire shows about 50,000 clones, around 85% found once; its top ten account for 14% to 15%. The time point is: pretreatment peripheral blood. This clone appeared a single time. The starting material was PBMCs, obtained around atezolizumab (anti-PD-L1) treatment. The receptor's source is a woman in her sixties or seventies with urothelial cancer.

CDR3 DNA sequence: TGCGCCAGCAGCCGAGGTGACAGGGGTATATTCAGCACCGGGGAGCTGTTTTTT. Encoded protein: CASSRGDRGIFSTGELFF. V gene TRBV4-3 combines with J gene TRBJ2-2, with 8 bases that match TRBD1. Germline-derived CDR1 and CDR2 are LGHNA and YSLEER. The CDR3 covers 18 residues. After removal of 4 bases from V and 4 bases from J, the junction contained 14 bases not matched to a gene.